One sample yielded the 8 T cell receptor beta chains listed below, sequenced in a study of blood T cell repertoires in COVID-19. Some clones are missing from TCRdb's copy, which holds only in-frame ones; the method was immunoSEQ multiplex PCR. This sample yields roughly 230,000 clones, of which 89% are seen a single time; around 4.6% belongs to the top ten. Sequencing was performed on peripheral blood. Receptors originate from a woman aged 40 to 49 who had recovered from COVID-19.

V usage is TRBV7-9 and J usage is TRBJ1-1; D gene unclear. The germline CDR1 and CDR2 sequences are SEHNR and FQNEAQ (reference sequence). CDR3 length: 15 residues. V lost 5 bases, J lost 4 bases, and 17 bases lay in between. The CDR3 DNA reads as TGTGCCAGCAGCCCCGGGTCGATGGAGGGCACTGAAGCTTTCTTT. Translation gives CASSPGSMEGTEAFF.

This chain connects TRBV6-5 to TRBJ1-1; D is perhaps TRBD1 (5 bases). There are 15 residues in the CDR3. Trimming left V 0 bases short and J 2 bases short, with 10 bases between. The germline V gene encodes CDR1 MNHEY and CDR2 SVGAGI. CDR3 nucleotides: TGTGCCAGCAGTTACTCCTGGACATCTAACACTGAAGCTTTCTTT. The encoded protein is CASSYSWTSNTEAFF.

This clone was picked up one time. This rearrangement joins TRBV6-5 to TRBJ2-7, with 8 bases aligning to TRBD1. The junction had 5 bases not matched to a gene; V was cut back by 5 bases and J by 2 bases. Germline lookup yields CDR1 MNHEY and CDR2 SVGAGI. This CDR3 contains 14 residues. The CDR3 loop is CASSRGQGTYEQYF. CDR3 nucleotide sequence: TGTGCCAGCAGTCGTGGACAGGGCACCTACGAGCAGTACTTC.

The chain carries TRBV9 and TRBJ1-6, with 9 positions matching TRBD1. This CDR3 comprises 14 residues. Germline-derived CDR1 and CDR2 are SGDLS and YYNGEE. The ends lost 2 bases at V and 10 bases at J; junction bases unmatched: 4. DNA of the CDR3: TGTGCCAGCAGCGTCGACAGGGGGGACTCACCCCTCCACTTT. It encodes CASSVDRGDSPLHF.

This sequence joins TRBV10-3 and TRBJ1-1; a weak D match, TRBD1 (6 bases). V was pared by 0 bases and J by 1 base, with 12 bases between. The germline gives CDR1 ENHRY, CDR2 SYGVKD. The CDR3 runs to 16 residues. This CDR3 reads CAISESPGQENTEAFF. CDR3 bases: TGTGCCATCAGTGAGTCGCCGGGACAAGAGAACACTGAAGCTTTCTTT.

The genes are TRBV19 and TRBJ2-3; 7 bases align to TRBD1. The junction had 3 bases not matched to a gene; V was cut back by 3 bases and J by 0 bases. Germline CDR1 LNHDA, CDR2 SQIVND (reference sequence). The CDR3 is 15 amino acids. CDR3 loop: CASSITGASTDTQYF. The DNA for the CDR3 is TGTGCCAGTAGTATTACAGGGGCTAGCACAGATACGCAGTATTTT.

The chain has TRBV3-1 (or the pseudogene TRBV3-2) and TRBJ2-1; 10 positions match TRBD1. The germline CDR1 and CDR2 sequences are LGHDT and YNNKEL (reference sequence). V lost 4 bases and J lost 3; bases outside the gene matches: 6. The CDR3 runs 16 residues. The CDR3 loop is CASSPRTGGIYNEQFF. The CDR3 DNA is TGTGCCAGCAGCCCCAGGACAGGGGGTATCTACAATGAGCAGTTCTTC.

This chain uses TRBV7-8 with TRBJ2-5; 10 nucleotides line up with TRBD1. V shed 2 bases and J 3 bases; nucleotides not matched to a gene: 6. The CDR3 has 16 amino acids. Germline V gene sequence: CDR1 SGHVS, CDR2 FQNEAQ. The CDR3 nucleotides are TGTGCCAGCAGCTTATTGGGACAGGGGCGGGAAGAGACCCAGTACTTC. Its protein is CASSLLGQGREETQYF.